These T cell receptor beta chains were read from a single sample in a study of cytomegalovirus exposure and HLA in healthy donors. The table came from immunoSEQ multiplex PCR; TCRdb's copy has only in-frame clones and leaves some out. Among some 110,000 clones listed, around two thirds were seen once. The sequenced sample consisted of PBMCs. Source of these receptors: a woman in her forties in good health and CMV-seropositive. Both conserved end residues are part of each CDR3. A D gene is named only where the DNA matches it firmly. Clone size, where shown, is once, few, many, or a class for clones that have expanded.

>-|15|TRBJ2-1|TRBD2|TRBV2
TGTGCCAGCAGTGAGATATCGGGAGGGGTAGGTGAGCAGTTCTTC
CASSEISGGVGEQFF
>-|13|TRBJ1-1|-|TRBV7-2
TGTGCCAGCAGCCCGGCGGTGAACACTGAAGCTTTCTTT
CASSPAVNTEAFF
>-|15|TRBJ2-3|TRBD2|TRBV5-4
TGTGCCAGCAGCTTGCCTAGCGGGAGGGCAGATACGCAGTATTTT
CASSLPSGRADTQYF
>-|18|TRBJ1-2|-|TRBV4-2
TGTGCCAGCAGCCTTCAACAACGAATCCTGGCCGCCGTTAATGGCTACACCTTC
CASSLQQRILAAVNGYTF
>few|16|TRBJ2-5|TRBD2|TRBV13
TGTGCCAGCAGTCTATGGGGACTAGCGTCGAAAGAGACCCAGTACTTC
CASSLWGLASKETQYF
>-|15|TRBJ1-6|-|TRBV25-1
TGTGCCAGCGCAGCTTCGGCAGGCTATAATTCACCCCTCCACTTT
CASAASAGYNSPLHF
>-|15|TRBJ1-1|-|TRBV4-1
TGCGCCAGCAGCGAAACCCCAGGGGCGAACACTGAAGCTTTCTTT
CASSETPGANTEAFF
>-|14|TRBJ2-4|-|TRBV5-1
TGCGCCAGCAGCCTACAGGGTCAAAAAAACATTCAGTACTTC
CASSLQGQKNIQYF
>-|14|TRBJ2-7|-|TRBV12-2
TGTGCAAGTCGAGGGCCGGGACTAGGCGCCGAGCAGTACTTC
CASRGPGLGAEQYF
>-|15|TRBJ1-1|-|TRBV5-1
TGCGCCAGCAGCTTGGAACCGGGTCTGAACACTGAAGCTTTCTTT
CASSLEPGLNTEAFF
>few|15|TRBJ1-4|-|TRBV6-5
TGTGCCAGCTCATTGTCAGGACTCACTAATGAAAAACTGTTTTTT
CASSLSGLTNEKLFF
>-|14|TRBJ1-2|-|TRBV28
TGTGCCAGCAGTTTAAGTGGCCTAGGTAATGGCTACACCTTC
CASSLSGLGNGYTF
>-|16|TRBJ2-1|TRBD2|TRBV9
TGTGCCAGCAGCGAACGACTAGCGGGAGCTTCAGGTGAGCAGTTCTTC
CASSERLAGASGEQFF
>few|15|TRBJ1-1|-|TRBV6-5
TGTGCCAGCAGTTACTCGCAGGGCGTGAACACTGAAGCTTTCTTT
CASSYSQGVNTEAFF
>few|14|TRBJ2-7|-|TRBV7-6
TGTGCCAGCAGCTTAGCTAGCGGACTGGTGGAGCAGTACTTC
CASSLASGLVEQYF
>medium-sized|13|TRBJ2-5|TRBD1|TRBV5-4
TGTGCCAGCAGGGACAGGGCCGGGGAGACCCAGTACTTC
CASRDRAGETQYF
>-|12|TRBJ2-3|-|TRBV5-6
TGTGCCAGCAGCTTGGTCTTGACAGGGCAGTATTTT
CASSLVLTGQYF
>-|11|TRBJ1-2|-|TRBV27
TGTGCCAGCAGTTCCGGCTATGGCTACACCTTC
CASSSGYGYTF
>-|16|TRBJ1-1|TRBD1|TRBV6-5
TGTGCCAGCAGTTTCACAGGGGTTACCATGAACACTGAAGCTTTCTTT
CASSFTGVTMNTEAFF
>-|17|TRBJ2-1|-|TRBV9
TGTGCCAGCAGCGTAGACGGGGACTCCGGCGGGTACAATGAGCAGTTCTTC
CASSVDGDSGGYNEQFF
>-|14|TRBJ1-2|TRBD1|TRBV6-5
TGTGCCAGCCAAAAAGCGTCAGGGGGCAATGGCTACACCTTC
CASQKASGGNGYTF
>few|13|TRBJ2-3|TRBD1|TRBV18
TGTGCCAGCTCCCGAGGACAGGGGGATACGCAGTATTTT
CASSRGQGDTQYF